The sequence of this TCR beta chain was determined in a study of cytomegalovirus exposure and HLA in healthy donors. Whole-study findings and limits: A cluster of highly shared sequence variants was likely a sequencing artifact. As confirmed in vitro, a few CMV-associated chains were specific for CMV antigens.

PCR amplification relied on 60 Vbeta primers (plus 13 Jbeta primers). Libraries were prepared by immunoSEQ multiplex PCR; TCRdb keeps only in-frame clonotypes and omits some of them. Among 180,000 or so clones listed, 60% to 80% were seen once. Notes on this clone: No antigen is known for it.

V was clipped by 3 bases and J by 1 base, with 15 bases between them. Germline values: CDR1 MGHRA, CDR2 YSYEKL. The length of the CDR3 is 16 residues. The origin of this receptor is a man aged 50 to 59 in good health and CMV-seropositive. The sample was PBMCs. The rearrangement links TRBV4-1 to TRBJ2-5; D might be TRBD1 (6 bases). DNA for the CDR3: TGCGCCAGCAGCCATCCCCCGCGGACAGCCCAAGAGACCCAGTACTTC. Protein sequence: CASSHPPRTAQETQYF.